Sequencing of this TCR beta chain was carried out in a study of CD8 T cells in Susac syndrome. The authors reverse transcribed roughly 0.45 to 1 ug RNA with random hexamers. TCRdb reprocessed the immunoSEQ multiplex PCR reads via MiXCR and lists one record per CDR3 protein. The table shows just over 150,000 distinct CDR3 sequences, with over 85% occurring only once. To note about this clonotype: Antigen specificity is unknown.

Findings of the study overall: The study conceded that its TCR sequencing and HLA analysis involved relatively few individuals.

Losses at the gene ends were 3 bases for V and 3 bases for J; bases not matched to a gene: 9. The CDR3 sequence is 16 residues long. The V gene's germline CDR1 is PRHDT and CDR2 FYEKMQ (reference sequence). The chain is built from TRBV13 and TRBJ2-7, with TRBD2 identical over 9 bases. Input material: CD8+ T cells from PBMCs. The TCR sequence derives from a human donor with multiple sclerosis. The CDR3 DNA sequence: TGTGCCAGCAGCTTGGGCGGGGGGGCCAATTTCTACGAGCAGTACTTC. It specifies CASSLGGGANFYEQYF.